Ten or more counts support the clone carrying this T cell receptor beta chain. TCRdb used MiXCR to reprocess the 5' RACE reads, holding one entry per CDR3 protein. The table has about 200,000 distinct CDR3 sequences, 20% to 30% seen once; the top ten hold 6.6%. The sample originates from a study of CD8 T cells in ankylosing spondylitis. This sequence originates from a male donor with ankylosing spondylitis or in good health (not recorded which). Sequencing used blood, either unsorted or a sorted T cell fraction (not recorded which).

CDR3 region: CASSHSPGQGNEQYF. CDR3 sequence (DNA): TGCGCCAGCAGCCACTCCCCGGGACAGGGGAACGAGCAGTACTTC. J is TRBJ2-7 and V is TRBV4-1; the match to TRBD1 covers 10 bases. Losses at the gene ends were 3 bases for V and 5 bases for J; bases not matched to a gene: 7. This CDR3 region has 15 residues. The germline gives CDR1 MGHRA, CDR2 YSYEKL.